The 27 T cell receptor beta chains reported below all come from one sample, sequenced in a study of blood T cells in healthy people across ages. Alongside a J-beta primer mix, a sample-barcoded 5' primer served in a second PCR lasting 7 to 11 cycles. TCRdb used MiXCR to reprocess the 5' RACE reads, holding one entry per CDR3 protein. The sample holds 700,000 to 850,000 distinct CDR3 sequences, roughly 34% seen once. The material sequenced was blood. Receptor source: a man between 18 and 29 years old in good health.

This clonotype was counted ten times or more. The V call is TRBV6-1, the J call TRBJ2-5, with D unresolved. The CDR3 runs 13 residues. V shed 2 bases and J shed 6 bases, with 10 bases lying between them. Germline V gene lookup returns CDR1 MNHNS and CDR2 SASEGT. The CDR3 reads CASSERSLKTQYF. The CDR3 DNA reads TGTGCCAGCAGTGAACGCTCTTTGAAGACCCAGTACTTC.

The chain recombines TRBV6-5 with TRBJ2-7; D is perhaps TRBD1 or TRBD2 (5 bases each). V was clipped by 4 bases and J by 3 bases, with 19 bases between them. In germline, CDR1 is MNHEY, CDR2 SVGAGI. The CDR3 contains 16 residues. In DNA form, the CDR3 reads TGTGCCAGCAGTTTTTCCGGGGCAGAGGGATTCTACGAGCAGTACTTC. Its protein is CASSFSGAEGFYEQYF.

The gene calls are TRBV10-2 and TRBJ1-1, with D uncertain. The CDR3 has 15 residues. Germline lookup yields CDR1 WSHSY and CDR2 SAAADI. V dropped 3 bases and J dropped 0 bases, with 11 bases sitting between them. The CDR3 loop reads CASSEMRGMNTEAFF. CDR3 coding DNA: TGCGCCAGCAGTGAAATGAGAGGCATGAACACTGAAGCTTTCTTT.

As concerns this clonotype: The conserved closing phenylalanine or tryptophan is absent in this CDR3, likely reflecting a read error. The chain recombines TRBV12-3 or TRBV12-4 with TRBJ1-5; D not certain. The CDR3 sequence is 14 residues long. V lost 3 bases and J 5 bases, leaving 11 bases between the germline ends. For the CDR3, the DNA is TGTGCCAGCAGTTTCGTCGGGAAAGATCAGCCCCAGCATTCT. Amino acid sequence: CASSFVGKDQPQHS.

The chain recombines TRBV6-2 or TRBV6-3 with TRBJ2-1, with D possibly being TRBD2 (9 bases). The CDR3 has 18 amino acids. The germline V and J ends were trimmed by 8 bases and 2 bases, with 25 bases remaining between them. CDR1 is MNHEY and CDR2 is SVGEGT in the germline V gene. The CDR3 reads CASAAGGRGLEAYNEQFF. The CDR3 region has the DNA TGTGCCAGCGCAGCGGGAGGCAGGGGGCTTGAGGCCTACAATGAGCAGTTCTTC.

This clonotype was seen only a few times. The CDR3 DNA reads as TGTGCCAGCAGCCGAGCAGGACCAAACACCGGGGAGCTGTTTTTT. This gives the protein CASSRAGPNTGELFF. This chain uses TRBV14 with TRBJ2-2; unclear D gene. This CDR3 spans 15 amino acids. Germline values: CDR1 SGHDN, CDR2 FVKESK. The V end was cut by 4 bases, the J end by 2 bases, with 11 bases between.

This clonotype came up once. The V call is TRBV12-3 or TRBV12-4, the J call TRBJ2-7; 9 bases line up with TRBD1. The CDR3 contains 13 residues. With V trimmed by 8 bases and J by 6 bases, 8 bases remained unmatched. CDR3 loop: CASQTGGRLEQYF. The DNA for the CDR3 is TGTGCCAGCCAGACAGGGGGTCGTCTCGAGCAGTACTTC.

J is TRBJ2-1 and V is TRBV9; D not resolved. Trimming stripped 0 bases from V and 9 bases from J, with 4 bases between. The CDR3 totals 11 residues. The V gene's germline CDR1 is SGDLS and CDR2 YYNGEE. The chain's CDR3 is CASSVDAEQFF. The CDR3 coding sequence is TGTGCCAGCAGCGTAGATGCTGAGCAGTTCTTC. The full variable domain, completed using reference TRBV9 and TRBJ2-1, is DSGVTQTPKHLITATGQRVTLRCSPRSGDLSVYWYQQSLDQGLQFLIQYYNGEERAKGNILERFSAQQFPDLHSELNLSSLELGDSALYFCASSVDAEQFFGPGTRLTVL.

This clonotype has a single count. The V gene is TRBV7-2, the J gene TRBJ1-2, with D uncertain. Looked up from germline, CDR1 is SGHTA and CDR2 is FQGNSA. There are 13 residues in the CDR3. V dropped 5 bases and J dropped 3 bases, with 10 bases sitting between them. The CDR3 region is CASSVSGYYGYTF. CDR3 DNA sequence: TGTGCCAGCAGCGTATCCGGGTACTATGGCTACACCTTC. Combining the CDR3 with reference TRBV7-2 and TRBJ1-2 gives the whole variable domain GAGVSQSPSNKVTEKGKDVELRCDPISGHTALYWYRQSLGQGLEFLIYFQGNSAPDKSGLPSDRFSAERTGGSVSTLTIQRTQQEDSAVYLCASSVSGYYGYTFGSGTRLTVV.

The J gene is TRBJ2-7, the V gene TRBV20-1; 16 bases map to TRBD2. Trimming removed 0 bases from V and 4 bases from J; junction bases left unmatched: 3. The CDR3 is 16 residues long. Germline V gene lookup returns CDR1 DFQATT and CDR2 SNEGSKA (reference sequence). CDR3 region: CSARDLGLAGGYEQYF. DNA for the CDR3: TGCAGTGCTAGAGATCTGGGACTAGCGGGAGGGTACGAGCAGTACTTC.

The chain links TRBV2 to TRBJ2-3, with TRBD1 matching 9 bases. V lost 5 bases and J lost 4; bases outside the gene matches: 10. The CDR3 runs 16 residues. CDR1 is SNHLY, CDR2 FYNNEI, per germline. CDR3 sequence: CASSPTGTGIADTQYF. The DNA for the CDR3 is TGTGCCAGCAGTCCGACCGGGACAGGGATCGCAGATACGCAGTATTTT.

This clonotype was observed a handful of times. The V call is TRBV28, the J call TRBJ2-4; 15 bases are shared with TRBD2. The germline V gene has CDR1 MDHEN and CDR2 SYDVKM. The CDR3 runs 18 residues. Losses at the gene ends were 5 bases for V and 6 bases for J; bases not matched to a gene: 11. CDR3 coding DNA: TGTGCCAGCAGTCCTCCAGGACTAGCGGGGGGGCCATCAAACATTCAGTACTTC. Translation: CASSPPGLAGGPSNIQYF.

A few counts support this clonotype. This sequence joins TRBV6-5 and TRBJ1-2; maybe TRBD1 (6 bases). The CDR3 has 13 residues. V shed 6 bases and J shed 4 bases, with 12 bases lying between them. Germline-derived CDR1 and CDR2 are MNHEY and SVGAGI. The chain's CDR3 is CASSPGQIYGYTF. CDR3 coding DNA: TGTGCCAGCAGCCCTGGACAGATCTATGGCTACACCTTC.

Concerning this clonotype itself: A much larger clone lies a single base off, so this may be a read error. The chain links TRBV29-1 to TRBJ2-4; D not resolved. The DNA matches TRBJ2-7 better at its end, which makes the J call doubtful. The CDR3 length is 11 residues. Germline V gene lookup returns CDR1 SQVTM and CDR2 ANQGSEA. The chain's CDR3 is CSVATNCEQYF. CDR3 DNA: TGCAGCGTTGCTACAAACTGCGAGCAGTACTTC.

V is TRBV12-3 or TRBV12-4 and J is TRBJ2-3; 8 nucleotides align to TRBD2. The CDR3 is 14 amino acids. The J segment lost 6 bases and the V segment lost 8 bases, leaving 10 bases of the junction unmatched. The CDR3 here is CASGLAGLIDTQYF. DNA for the CDR3: TGTGCCAGCGGGCTAGCGGGCCTCATCGATACGCAGTATTTT.

The gene calls are TRBV30 and TRBJ2-1; 9 bases are shared with TRBD2. TRBJ2-7 explains the end of the DNA better; the J call may be wrong. The length of the CDR3 is 13 residues. Germline V gene lookup returns CDR1 GTSNPN and CDR2 SVGIG (reference sequence). As DNA, the CDR3 is TGTGCCTTCCTAGCGGGGAACTACAATGAGCAGTACTTC. This translates into CAFLAGNYNEQYF.

The chain employs TRBV6-5 and TRBJ2-3, with D hard to call. Trimming removed 0 bases from V and 2 bases from J, with 12 bases in between. The CDR3 sequence is 16 residues long. The germline V gene encodes CDR1 MNHEY and CDR2 SVGAGI. The CDR3 DNA follows: TGTGCCAGCAGTTACTCTGGCCAGGCCCTCACAGATACGCAGTATTTT. Its protein is CASSYSGQALTDTQYF.

This clonotype was counted a few times. The J gene is TRBJ2-5, the V gene TRBV18; 10 positions match TRBD2. The J segment lost 11 bases and the V segment lost 0 bases, leaving 9 bases of the junction unmatched. CDR1 and CDR2 (germline): KGHSH, LQKENI. The CDR3 is 15 residues long. CDR3 in amino acids: CASSPPAGGSSEQYF. The CDR3 DNA sequence: TGTGCCAGCTCACCACCAGCGGGGGGGAGTAGTGAGCAGTACTTC.

A note on this clonotype: A much bigger clone sits one base away, suggesting this may be a read error. This CDR3 is CASSDPTDTQYF. The CDR3 DNA is TGTGCCAGCAGCGACCCCACAGATACGCAGTATTTT. The J gene is TRBJ2-3, the V gene TRBV9, with no clear D. V lost 3 bases, J lost 2 bases, and 4 bases lay in between. CDR1 is SGDLS and CDR2 is YYNGEE in the germline V gene. The CDR3 spans 12 residues.

This chain links TRBV20-1 with TRBJ1-5; D remains ambiguous. The CDR3 is made up of 15 amino acids. Trimming cost V 6 bases and J 0 bases, with 15 bases left between them. The germline V gene encodes CDR1 DFQATT and CDR2 SNEGSKA (reference sequence). The DNA for the CDR3 is TGCAGTGCCAGCGGGAGGGAAAATAGCAATCAGCCCCAGCATTTT. It codes for CSASGRENSNQPQHF.

A few counts support this clonotype. The chain links TRBV27 to TRBJ2-3; no clear D. This CDR3 spans 16 amino acids. Germline V gene data show CDR1 as MNHEY and CDR2 as SMNVEV (reference sequence). The V and J ends lost 1 base and 0 bases respectively, with 11 bases between them. The CDR3 DNA follows: TGTGCCAGCAGTTTATTTCCAGACCCTAGCACAGATACGCAGTATTTT. It codes for CASSLFPDPSTDTQYF.

Concerning this clonotype: A read error may explain this, as a much larger clone is one base away. V is TRBV5-1 and J is TRBJ2-7, with 11 bases identical to TRBD2. Trimming took 3 bases from V and 7 from J; bases not matched to a gene: 9. The CDR3 is 15 residues long. From germline, CDR1 is SGHRS and CDR2 YFSETQ. The CDR3 loop is CASSSRLAGINEQYF. DNA of the CDR3: TGCGCCAGCAGCTCCAGACTAGCGGGGATTAATGAGCAGTACTTC.

This clonotype was seen more than once but under ten times. The V call is TRBV20-1, the J call TRBJ1-1; 7 nucleotides agree with TRBD1. The germline CDR1 and CDR2 sequences are DFQATT and SNEGSKA (reference sequence). Trimming removed 3 bases from V and 4 bases from J; junction bases left unmatched: 5. The CDR3 extends over 13 amino acids. CDR3 DNA sequence: TGCAGTGCTAGTAGTACAGGGGCCACTGAAGCTTTCTTT. It is translated as CSASSTGATEAFF.

This clonotype was observed many times. The V gene is TRBV7-3, the J gene TRBJ2-7; TRBD1 matches 9 bases. V dropped 3 bases and J dropped 1; count of bases not matched to a gene: 4. The germline V gene encodes CDR1 SGHTA and CDR2 FQGTGA. This CDR3 region has 15 residues. In nucleotides, the CDR3 is TGTGCCAGCAGCTTTACAGGGGGCGGTTCCTACGAGCAGTACTTC. Its protein product is CASSFTGGGSYEQYF. The full variable domain, with the rest looked up from reference TRBV7-3 and TRBJ2-7, is GAGVSQTPSNKVTEKGKYVELRCDPISGHTALYWYRQSLGQGPEFLIYFQGTGAADDSGLPNDRFFAVRPEGSVSTLKIQRTERGDSAVYLCASSFTGGGSYEQYFGPGTRLTVT.

In this sample, this clonotype turned up many times. The chain links TRBV4-2 to TRBJ2-5; 11 positions match TRBD2. The CDR3 loop spans 18 amino acids. V gave up 0 bases and J gave up 1 base; unmatched junction bases: 7. Germline CDR1 is LGHNA and CDR2 is YNFKEQ. CDR3 sequence reads: CASSQDIAGGQVQETQYF. The CDR3 coding sequence is TGTGCCAGCAGCCAAGATATAGCGGGGGGGCAAGTCCAAGAGACCCAGTACTTC.

The J gene is TRBJ2-2, the V gene TRBV12-3 or TRBV12-4; no definite D call. V gave up 5 bases and J gave up 4 bases, with 14 bases separating them. The CDR3 totals 15 residues. The CDR3 DNA follows: TGTGCCAGCAGTCGCTCGGAGCCAGGCACCGGGGAGCTGTTTTTT. Amino acid sequence: CASSRSEPGTGELFF.

The chain employs TRBV6-2 or TRBV6-3 and TRBJ1-5; a weak D match, TRBD1 (6 bases). V shed 5 bases and J shed 7 bases, with 15 bases lying between them. There are 14 residues in the CDR3. The germline V gene encodes CDR1 MNHEY and CDR2 SVGEGT. CDR3 loop: CASSGQSREQPQHF. CDR3 sequence (DNA): TGTGCCAGCAGTGGACAGTCGAGGGAGCAGCCCCAGCATTTT.